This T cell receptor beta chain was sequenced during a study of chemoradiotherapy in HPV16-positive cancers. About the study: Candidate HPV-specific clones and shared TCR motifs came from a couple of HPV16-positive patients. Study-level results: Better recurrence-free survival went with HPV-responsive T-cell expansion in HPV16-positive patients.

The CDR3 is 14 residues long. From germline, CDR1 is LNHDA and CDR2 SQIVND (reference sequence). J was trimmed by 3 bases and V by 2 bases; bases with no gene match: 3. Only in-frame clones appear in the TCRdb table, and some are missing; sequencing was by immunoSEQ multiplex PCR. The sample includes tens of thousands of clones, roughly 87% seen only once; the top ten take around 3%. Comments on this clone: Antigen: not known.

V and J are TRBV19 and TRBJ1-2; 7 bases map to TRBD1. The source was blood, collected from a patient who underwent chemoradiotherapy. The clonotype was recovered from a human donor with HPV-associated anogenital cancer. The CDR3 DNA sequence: TGTGCCAGTAGTATAAAGGGGGCGGACTATGGCTACACCTTC. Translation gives CASSIKGADYGYTF.